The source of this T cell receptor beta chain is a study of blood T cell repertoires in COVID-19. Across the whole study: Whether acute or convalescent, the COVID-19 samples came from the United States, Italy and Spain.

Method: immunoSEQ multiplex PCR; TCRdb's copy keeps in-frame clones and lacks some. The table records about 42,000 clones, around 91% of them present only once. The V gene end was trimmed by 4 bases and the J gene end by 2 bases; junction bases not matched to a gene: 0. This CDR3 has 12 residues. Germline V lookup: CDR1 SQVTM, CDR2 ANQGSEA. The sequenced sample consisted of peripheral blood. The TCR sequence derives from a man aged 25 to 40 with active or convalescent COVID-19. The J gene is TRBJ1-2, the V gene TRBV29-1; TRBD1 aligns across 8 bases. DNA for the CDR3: TGCAGCGTTGGGGACAGGAACTATGGCTACACCTTC. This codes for CSVGDRNYGYTF.